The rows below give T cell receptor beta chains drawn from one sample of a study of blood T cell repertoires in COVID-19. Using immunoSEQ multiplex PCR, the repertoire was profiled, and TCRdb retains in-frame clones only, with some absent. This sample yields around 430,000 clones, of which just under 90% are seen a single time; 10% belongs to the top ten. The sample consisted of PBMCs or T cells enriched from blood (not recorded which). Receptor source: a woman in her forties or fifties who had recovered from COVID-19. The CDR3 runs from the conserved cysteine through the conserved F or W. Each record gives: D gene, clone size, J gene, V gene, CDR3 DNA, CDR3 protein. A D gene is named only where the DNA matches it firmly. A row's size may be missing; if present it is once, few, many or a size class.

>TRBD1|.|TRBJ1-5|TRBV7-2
TGTGCCAGCAGCCGTCGACAGGGCGACCAGCCCCAGCATTTT
CASSRRQGDQPQHF
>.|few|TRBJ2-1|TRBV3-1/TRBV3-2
TGTGCCAGCAGCCAAGGTGGGGCCGATGAGCAGTTCTTC
CASSQGGADEQFF
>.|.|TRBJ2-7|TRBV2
TGTGCCAGCGGGACTTTTCCAGAGCAGTACTTC
CASGTFPEQYF
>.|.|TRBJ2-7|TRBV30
TGTGCCTGGCTTAGTCTACCCTACGAGCAGTACTTC
CAWLSLPYEQYF
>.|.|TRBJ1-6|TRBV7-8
TGTGCCAGCAGCCGGCTCGGTTCACCCCTCCACTTT
CASSRLGSPLHF
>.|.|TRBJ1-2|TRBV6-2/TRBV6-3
TGTGCCAGCAGTTCGGGGGTACACGGCTACACCTTC
CASSSGVHGYTF
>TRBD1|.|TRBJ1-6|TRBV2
TGTGCCAGTATGGGACAGATTAATTCACCCCTCCACTTT
CASMGQINSPLHF
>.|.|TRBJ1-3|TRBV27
TGTGCCAGCAGTTTATGCGTTAAGGAGGGAAACACCATATATTTT
CASSLCVKEGNTIYF
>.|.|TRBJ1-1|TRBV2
TGTGCCAGCAGTGAGGGCAGGGATGGAGTAGCTTTCTTT
CASSEGRDGVAFF
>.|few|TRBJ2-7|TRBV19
TGTGCCAGTAGTACCACCGGACAGTCCGAGCAGTACTTC
CASSTTGQSEQYF
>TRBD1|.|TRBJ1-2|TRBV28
TGTGCCAGCAGTTCCGGGGACAGGGGGCGCCACTATGGCTACACCTTC
CASSSGDRGRHYGYTF
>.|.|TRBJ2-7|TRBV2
TGTGCCAGCGGCAGGGAGCAGTACTTC
CASGREQYF
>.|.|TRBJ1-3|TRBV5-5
TGTGCCAGCAGCTGGGGTCTGGGGGGCTCTGGAAACACCATATATTTT
CASSWGLGGSGNTIYF
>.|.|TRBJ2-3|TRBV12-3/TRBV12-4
TGTGCCAGCACCCCTTTGGAGCGAGATACGCAGTATTTT
CASTPLERDTQYF
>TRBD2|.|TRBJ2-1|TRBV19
TGTGCCAGCAAGCGGGGGGACCTCTCCTACAATGAGCAGTTCTTC
CASKRGDLSYNEQFF
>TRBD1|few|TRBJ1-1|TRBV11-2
TGTGCCAGCCGGACAGGGGGCCTGAACACTGAAGCTTTCTTT
CASRTGGLNTEAFF
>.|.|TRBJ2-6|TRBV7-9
TGTGCCAGCAGCCACACCCAGGAGACTACCTCTGGGGCCAACGTCCTGACTTTC
CASSHTQETTSGANVLTF
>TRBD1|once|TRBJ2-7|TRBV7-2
TGTGCCAGCAGCCGTGCAACCGGGACAGGCTTCTACGAGCAGTACTTC
CASSRATGTGFYEQYF
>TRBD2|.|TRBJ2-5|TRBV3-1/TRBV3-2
TGTGCCAGCAGCCAGGTAGCGGGGGGGCCGGAGACCCAGTACTTC
CASSQVAGGPETQYF
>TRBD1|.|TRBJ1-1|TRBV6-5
TGTGCCAGCAGGACAGGGATCTCTGAAGCTTTCTTT
CASRTGISEAFF
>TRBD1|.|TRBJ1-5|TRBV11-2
TGTGCCAGCAGCCCCGGGACAGGGACCAATCAGCCCCAGCATTTT
CASSPGTGTNQPQHF
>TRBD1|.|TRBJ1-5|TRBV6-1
TGTGCCAGCAGTGTTTACCCCGGGACAGGGGTGGATCAGCCCCAGCATTTT
CASSVYPGTGVDQPQHF
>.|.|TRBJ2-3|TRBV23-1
TGCGCCAGCGGCCCAGTAAGTGAGACTAGCACAGATACGCAGTATTTT
CASGPVSETSTDTQYF
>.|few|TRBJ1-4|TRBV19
TGTGCCAGTAGTAGACAGTATAATGAAAAACTGTTTTTT
CASSRQYNEKLFF
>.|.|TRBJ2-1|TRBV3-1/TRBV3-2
TGTGCCAGCAGTCGATCCTATGACATAAATGAGCAGTTCTTC
CASSRSYDINEQFF
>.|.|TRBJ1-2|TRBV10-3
TGTGCCATCAGTGACGCTTCCAAGGCGGGTGGCTACACCTTC
CAISDASKAGGYTF
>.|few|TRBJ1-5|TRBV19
TGTGCCAGTTCGGCAGGGTGGGAACAGCCCCAGCATTTT
CASSAGWEQPQHF
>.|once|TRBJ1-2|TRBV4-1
TGCGCCAGCAGCCAACCCGGGAGGTTTTATGGCTACACCTTC
CASSQPGRFYGYTF
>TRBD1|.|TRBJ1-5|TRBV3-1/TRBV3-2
TGTGCCAGCAGCCTCCGCGGACAGGGGGATCAGCCCCAGCATTTT
CASSLRGQGDQPQHF
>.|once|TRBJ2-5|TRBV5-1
TGCGCCAGCAGCTTGGGCCCGGTTCAAGAGACCCAGTACTTC
CASSLGPVQETQYF
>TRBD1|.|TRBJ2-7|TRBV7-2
TGTGCCAGCAGCCCGGGGACAGGGGCTTCCTACGAGCAGTACTTC
CASSPGTGASYEQYF
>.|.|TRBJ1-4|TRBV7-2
TGTGCCAGCAGCTTAGGCACAGGTATTATCGTATCGGGCGAAAAACTGTTTTTT
CASSLGTGIIVSGEKLFF
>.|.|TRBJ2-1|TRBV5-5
TGTGCCAGCACCTCCCCCAGGAATGAGCAGTTCTTC
CASTSPRNEQFF
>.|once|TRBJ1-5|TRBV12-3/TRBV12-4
TGTGCCAGCAGTTTAACCGAGAATCAGCCCCAGCATTTT
CASSLTENQPQHF
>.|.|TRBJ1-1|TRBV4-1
TGCGCCAGCAGTCGCGACGGGAGCACTGAAGCTTTCTTT
CASSRDGSTEAFF
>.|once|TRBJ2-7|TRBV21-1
TGTGCCAGCAGCATGAAGGACAGGGCCGAGAACGAGCAGTACTTC
CASSMKDRAENEQYF
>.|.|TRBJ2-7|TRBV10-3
TGTGCCATCAGTGAGTCCCTCCCCTACGAGCAGTACTTC
CAISESLPYEQYF
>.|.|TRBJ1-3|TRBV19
TGTGCCAGTAGCGTCACCGGGACTGGAAACACCATATATTTT
CASSVTGTGNTIYF
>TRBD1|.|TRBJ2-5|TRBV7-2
TGTGCCAGCAGCTCCCGGACAGGGAACCAAGAGACCCAGTACTTC
CASSSRTGNQETQYF
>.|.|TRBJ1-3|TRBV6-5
TGTGCCAGCAAAGACCCGAGGGCAGGAAACACCATATATTTT
CASKDPRAGNTIYF
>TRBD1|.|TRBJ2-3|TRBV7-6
TGTGCCAGCAGCGGGAAACAGGGGGTCACAGATACGCAGTATTTT
CASSGKQGVTDTQYF
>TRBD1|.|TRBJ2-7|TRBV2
TGTGCCAGCACGGACAGGGAATACGAGCAGTACTTC
CASTDREYEQYF
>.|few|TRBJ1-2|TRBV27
TGTGCCAGCAGCCAACAGGGACCGAATAACTATGGCTACACCTTC
CASSQQGPNNYGYTF
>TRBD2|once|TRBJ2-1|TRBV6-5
TGTGCCAGCAGTTACCCACCGCGCGGGGGTGAGCAGTTCTTC
CASSYPPRGGEQFF
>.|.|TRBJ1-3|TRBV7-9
TGTGCCAGCAGCTTAGAGGGGGACTCTGGAAACACCATATATTTT
CASSLEGDSGNTIYF
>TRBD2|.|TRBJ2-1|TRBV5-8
TGTGCCAGCAGCTGGGTGCTAGCGGGGGGGCGTAATGAGCAGTTCTTC
CASSWVLAGGRNEQFF
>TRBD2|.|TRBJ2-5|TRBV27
TGTGCCAGCAGTTTCTCAGAAGCGGGGAAAGAGACCCAGTACTTC
CASSFSEAGKETQYF
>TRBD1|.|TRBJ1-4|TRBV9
TGTGCCAGCAGCAGCAGACAGGGGACGGGGGGTGAAAAACTGTTTTTT
CASSSRQGTGGEKLFF
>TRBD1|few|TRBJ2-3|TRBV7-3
TGTGCCAGCAGCAACCGACAGGGGGCCGGGGATACGCAGTATTTT
CASSNRQGAGDTQYF
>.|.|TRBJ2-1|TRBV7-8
TGTGCCAGCAGCTTAGACAGAAGATACAATGAGCAGTTCTTC
CASSLDRRYNEQFF